Reported below is one T cell receptor (beta chain). The target antigen is unknown. Timing groups of about 4 and about 12 weeks for second doses were pooled. Deletions cut 5 bases from V and 0 bases from J, with 14 bases between. CDR1 is LNHDA and CDR2 is SQIVND in the germline V gene (reference sequence). The CDR3 loop spans 16 amino acids. This sample is part of a study of T cell responses to AZD1222 COVID-19 vaccine. The study's findings and limits: Females made up more of the donors, who were largely white British, and clonal diversity may have come out too low. Repertoire sampling was restricted to post-peak T cell response timepoints. Along spike, vaccine-associated CD4 TCRs were found throughout, with dominance at 160-218 and 743-854.

The repertoire was sequenced with immunoSEQ multiplex PCR; TCRdb's copy has only in-frame clones and lacks some. The sample has 130,000 or so clones, roughly 90% seen once. This sequence was found in an adult who received the AZD1222 COVID-19 vaccine. The specimen was peripheral blood, collected 28 days after the second AZD1222 dose. The chain recombines TRBV19 with TRBJ1-5; perhaps TRBD1 as D (5 bases). The CDR3 loop is CASSPYGTYSNQPQHF. CDR3 in DNA: TGTGCCAGTAGTCCGTACGGGACCTATAGCAATCAGCCCCAGCATTTT.